This TCR beta chain was obtained from a study of shared clonotypes between healthy human individuals. Assay: immunoSEQ multiplex PCR; the TCRdb copy retains only in-frame clones and omits some. The table lists about 2.3 million clones, just under 95% of them singletons. The CDR3 has 15 amino acids. Germline loops: CDR1 LNHDA, CDR2 SQIVND (reference sequence). Trimming stripped 1 base from V and 9 bases from J, with 16 bases between. The gene calls are TRBV19 and TRBJ2-1, with a tentative D call TRBD1 (6 bases). The sequencing input was naive CD4+ T cells from PBMCs. Regarding subset: CD45RA+ positively selected. This TCR derives from a man between 18 and 35 years old in good health. Some clones in this sample may be carry-over from other donors' samples. The CDR3, as DNA: TGTGCCAGTAGTATAGGAGGCCCAGGGGCGATTGAGCAGTTCTTC. It is translated as CASSIGGPGAIEQFF.